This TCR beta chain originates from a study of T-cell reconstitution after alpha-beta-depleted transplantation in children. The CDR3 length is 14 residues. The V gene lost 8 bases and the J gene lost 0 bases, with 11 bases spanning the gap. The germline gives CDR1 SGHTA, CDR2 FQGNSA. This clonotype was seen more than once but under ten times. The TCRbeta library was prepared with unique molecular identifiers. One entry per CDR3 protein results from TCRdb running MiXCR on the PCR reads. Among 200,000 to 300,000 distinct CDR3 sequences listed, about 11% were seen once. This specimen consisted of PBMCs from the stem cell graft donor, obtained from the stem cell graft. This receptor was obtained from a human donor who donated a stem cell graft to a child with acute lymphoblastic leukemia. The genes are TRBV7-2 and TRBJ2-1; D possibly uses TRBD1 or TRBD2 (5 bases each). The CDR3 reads CASQLGGSYNEQFF. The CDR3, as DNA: TGTGCCAGCCAACTTGGGGGCTCCTACAATGAGCAGTTCTTC.